This T cell receptor (beta chain) was profiled in a study of T cell changes during pregnancy in multiple sclerosis (dated by TCRdb to the late 2010s). Concerning the study at large: The study examined how the T cell repertoire changed over the course of pregnancy in women with multiple sclerosis.

The protocol used for the library was the immunoSEQ multiplex PCR assay. Not all clones reach the TCRdb copy of this immuneACCESS table, which keeps in-frame sequences only. Checked studies attribute under half of the gap to unresolved V genes and leave the rest unexplained. For this sample there are more than 95,000 clones; roughly 92% appear just once. Almost 1% of the sample belongs to the ten largest clones. From its cysteine to its phenylalanine, the CDR3 spans 15 amino acids. Just the 45-base CDR3 DNA is kept, in frame starting at base 1. CDR1 and CDR2 are read off the germline V gene (reference sequence) as SGHNT and YYREEE. V and J are trimmed by 0 bases and 4 bases, and the gene matches miss 4 bases of the junction. As regards this clone: Its antigen is currently not known. No much larger clone exists at a distance of one base, and base qualities are not known.

The sample consisted of peripheral blood, taken after pregnancy. The sequence was collected from a female donor with multiple sclerosis, enrolled in a pregnancy study. The chain is encoded by TRBV5-4 joined to TRBJ2-1, with TRBD1 identical over 7 junction bases. The nucleotide sequence reads as follows: TGTGCCAGCAGCTTGGCTCAGGGGGTATACAATGAGCAGTTCTTC. This is translated as CASSLAQGVYNEQFF.